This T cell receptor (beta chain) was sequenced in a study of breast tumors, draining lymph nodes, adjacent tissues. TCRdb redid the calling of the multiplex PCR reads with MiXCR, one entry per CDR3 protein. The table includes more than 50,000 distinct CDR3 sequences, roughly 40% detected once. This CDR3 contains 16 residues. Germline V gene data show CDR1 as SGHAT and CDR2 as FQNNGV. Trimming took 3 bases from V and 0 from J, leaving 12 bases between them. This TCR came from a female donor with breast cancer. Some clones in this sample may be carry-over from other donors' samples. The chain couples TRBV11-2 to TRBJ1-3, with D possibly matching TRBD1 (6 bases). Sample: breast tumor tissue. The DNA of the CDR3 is TGTGCCAGCAGCTTTACAGGGAGGGACTCTGGAAACACCATATATTTT. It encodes CASSFTGRDSGNTIYF.